The 27 T cell receptor beta chains below come from one sample, sequenced in a study of blood T cell repertoires in COVID-19. Clones were read by immunoSEQ multiplex PCR, and TCRdb kept only the in-frame ones, dropping some. The sample has about 200,000 clones; about 83% are singletons. Sequenced input: peripheral blood. All receptors derive from a woman between 50 and 59 years old with acute or convalescent COVID-19.

This clone was observed a handful of times. The rearrangement links TRBV30 to TRBJ1-2, with D perhaps matching TRBD1 (5 bases). The germline V gene encodes CDR1 GTSNPN and CDR2 SVGIG (reference sequence). The V end lost 5 bases, the J end lost 4 bases, and 14 bases lay between the germline ends. The CDR3 has 13 residues. This chain's CDR3 is CAWEDIGFYGYTF. Written as DNA, the CDR3 is TGTGCCTGGGAGGACATCGGGTTCTATGGCTACACCTTC. The full variable domain, in which reference TRBV30 and TRBJ1-2 provide the parts outside the CDR3, is SQTIHQWPATLVQPVGSPLSLECTVEGTSNPNLYWYRQAAGRGLQLLFYSVGIGQISSEVPQNLSASRPQDRQFILSSKKLLLSDSGFYLCAWEDIGFYGYTFGSGTRLTVV.

The chain employs TRBV6-5 and TRBJ2-7; no firm D call. Trimming shortened V by 6 bases and J by 3 bases, and 18 bases separated the two germline ends. This CDR3 has 15 residues. Germline values: CDR1 MNHEY, CDR2 SVGAGI. CDR3 in amino acids: CASRVESSSGYEQYF. Here the CDR3 DNA reads TGTGCCAGCAGAGTCGAGAGTAGTTCGGGCTACGAGCAGTACTTC.

The chain links TRBV5-5 to TRBJ2-5; TRBD1 aligns across 12 bases. CDR1 is SGHKS, CDR2 YYEKEE, per germline (reference sequence). CDR3 length: 17 residues. V was pared by 0 bases and J by 4 bases, with 7 bases of the junction left unmatched. The CDR3 coding sequence is TGTGCCAGCAGCTTGGTCCGTATGGGACAGGGGGCAGAGACCCAGTACTTC. It is translated as CASSLVRMGQGAETQYF.

The V and J genes are TRBV25-1 and TRBJ1-1; 7 nucleotides line up with TRBD1. The CDR3 loop spans 13 amino acids. With 8 bases clipped from V and 5 bases from J, the junction kept 8 bases outside the gene matches. CDR1 and CDR2 from the germline V gene are MGHDK and SYGVNS. CDR3 coding DNA: TGTGCCAGCCGCGACAGGGAAGAGACTGAAGCTTTCTTT. It translates to CASRDREETEAFF.

The gene calls are TRBV28 and TRBJ1-2, with D perhaps TRBD1 (5 bases). The CDR3 is 16 residues long. Germline values: CDR1 MDHEN, CDR2 SYDVKM. V gave up 5 bases and J gave up 0 bases, with 16 bases separating them. CDR3 sequence: CASSGWQGATNYGYTF. The CDR3 bases are TGTGCCAGCAGTGGGTGGCAGGGTGCGACTAACTATGGCTACACCTTC.

The V gene is TRBV28, the J gene TRBJ2-3; D is undetermined. This CDR3 is 15 amino acids long. The V gene lost 2 bases and the J gene lost 0 bases, with 9 bases spanning the gap. Per germline, CDR1 MDHEN and CDR2 SYDVKM. The CDR3 DNA sequence: TGTGCCAGCAGTTTAATAAGCGCGAGCACAGATACGCAGTATTTT. This sequence encodes CASSLISASTDTQYF.

The chain links TRBV10-3 to TRBJ2-7; 10 positions match TRBD2. The CDR3 contains 13 residues. Germline V CDR1 and CDR2: ENHRY, SYGVKD. The V and J ends lost 10 bases and 6 bases, in that order; junction bases with no gene match: 9. The CDR3 DNA follows: TGTGCCACCTGGGAAGCGGGGGGGGGCGAGCAGTACTTC. Amino acids: CATWEAGGGEQYF.

The rearrangement joins TRBV10-3 to TRBJ1-2; 7 bases match TRBD1. The J segment lost 4 bases and the V segment lost 4 bases, leaving 15 bases of the junction unmatched. Germline loops: CDR1 ENHRY, CDR2 SYGVKD. The CDR3 length is 17 residues. The DNA for the CDR3 is TGTGCCATCAGTGGGACCGGGACAGCTTACGGGGTCTATGGCTACACCTTC. Amino acids: CAISGTGTAYGVYGYTF.

The chain links TRBV3-1 (or the pseudogene TRBV3-2) to TRBJ2-3; 10 nucleotides match TRBD2. V shed 6 bases, J shed 4 bases, and the junction held 13 bases outside the gene matches. CDR1 and CDR2 (germline): LGHDT, YNNKEL (reference sequence). The CDR3 is made up of 17 amino acids. CDR3 sequence (DNA): TGTGCCAGCAGTCGTCTCGGAGTAGCGGGAGGCGCAGATACGCAGTATTTT. It codes for CASSRLGVAGGADTQYF.

This chain uses TRBV5-4 with TRBJ2-7, with 10 bases lining up with TRBD1. Germline V gene lookup returns CDR1 SGHNT and CDR2 YYREEE (reference sequence). CDR3 length: 15 amino acids. Trimming removed 3 bases from V and 0 bases from J; junction bases left unmatched: 3. The CDR3 DNA reads TGTGCCAGCAGCTACGGGACAGGGGACTCCTACGAGCAGTACTTC. Residues: CASSYGTGDSYEQYF.

The chain employs TRBV5-4 and TRBJ2-7; TRBD2 matches 14 bases. Germline assignment: CDR1 SGHNT and CDR2 YYREEE (reference sequence). With 0 bases clipped from V and 6 bases from J, the junction kept 2 bases outside the gene matches. This CDR3 region has 15 residues. CDR3 nucleotides: TGTGCCAGCAGCTTGGACGGACTAGCGGGAGGCGAGCAGTACTTC. Protein product: CASSLDGLAGGEQYF.

This chain uses TRBV19 with TRBJ1-5; 9 positions agree with TRBD1. The length of the CDR3 is 16 residues. V lost 5 bases, J lost 0 bases, and 5 bases stayed unmatched. Per germline, CDR1 LNHDA and CDR2 SQIVND (reference sequence). The CDR3 loop reads CASSRTGVSSNQPQHF. The CDR3 bases are TGTGCCAGTAGTCGGACAGGGGTTTCTAGCAATCAGCCCCAGCATTTT.

This clone was picked up one time. The V and J genes are TRBV5-1 and TRBJ2-5, with D tentatively TRBD1 (6 bases). This CDR3 region has 17 residues. Trimming removed 2 bases at V and 4 bases at J, with 21 bases between. Germline values: CDR1 SGHRS, CDR2 YFSETQ. CDR3 residues: CASSLQPLGRGGETQYF. As DNA, the CDR3 is TGCGCCAGCAGCTTACAACCTTTGGGAAGAGGGGGAGAGACCCAGTACTTC.

In this sample, this clone turned up a few times. The J gene is TRBJ2-7, the V gene TRBV5-1, with a weak D call TRBD1 (6 bases). The V gene lost 0 bases and the J gene lost 2 bases, with 12 bases spanning the gap. Germline assignment: CDR1 SGHRS and CDR2 YFSETQ. The CDR3 consists of 15 residues. The CDR3 DNA reads as TGCGCCAGCAGCTTGGAGACAGGCCCTACCTACGAGCAGTACTTC. The encoded protein is CASSLETGPTYEQYF.

This chain uses TRBV20-1 with TRBJ1-5; 7 bases line up with TRBD1. The germline CDR1 and CDR2 sequences are DFQATT and SNEGSKA (reference sequence). The J segment lost 4 bases and the V segment lost 3 bases, leaving 3 bases of the junction unmatched. The CDR3 has 13 amino acids. CDR3 region: CSASGTANQPQHF. In DNA form, the CDR3 reads TGCAGTGCTAGTGGGACAGCAAATCAGCCCCAGCATTTT.

The chain couples TRBV5-1 to TRBJ1-1, with D possibly matching TRBD1 (5 bases). The CDR3 is 14 residues long. V shed 4 bases and J shed 1 base, with 11 bases lying between them. Germline CDR1 SGHRS, CDR2 YFSETQ. In DNA, the CDR3 is TGCGCCAGCAGCCCGACAGCACAGAACACTGAAGCTTTCTTT. Translating it yields CASSPTAQNTEAFF.

This chain connects TRBV7-9 to TRBJ1-2, with no clear D. The germline V gene has CDR1 SEHNR and CDR2 FQNEAQ (reference sequence). The CDR3 extends over 14 amino acids. Trimming removed 5 bases at V and 2 bases at J, with 12 bases between. CDR3 coding DNA: TGTGCCAGCAGCCGGGGTGGGTCGAACTATGGCTACACCTTC. Its protein product is CASSRGGSNYGYTF.

This chain links TRBV28 with TRBJ1-2, with 11 nucleotides matching TRBD1. After removal of 3 bases from V and 3 bases from J, the junction contained 12 bases not matched to a gene. Germline V gene lookup returns CDR1 MDHEN and CDR2 SYDVKM. This CDR3 contains 18 residues. CDR3 coding DNA: TGTGCCAGCAGTTTTTTATCCCCGGACAGGGGGCGCGACTATGGCTACACCTTC. It is translated as CASSFLSPDRGRDYGYTF.

The chain combines TRBV6-5 with TRBJ1-2; D not certain. V gave up 11 bases and J gave up 4 bases, with 20 bases separating them. Germline CDR1 reads MNHEY; CDR2 reads SVGAGI. The CDR3 is made up of 14 amino acids. CDR3 protein: CACLVGWEIYGYTF. CDR3 DNA: TGTGCCTGCCTGGTGGGTTGGGAGATCTATGGCTACACCTTC.

In its sample, this clone was seen once. The CDR3 spells CASSPPAGGRGDTQYF. The CDR3 nucleotides are TGTGCCAGCTCACCACCAGCGGGAGGGCGTGGAGATACGCAGTATTTT. The chain is built from TRBV18 and TRBJ2-3; 10 bases line up with TRBD2. Trimming removed 0 bases from V and 5 bases from J; junction bases left unmatched: 5. In germline, CDR1 is KGHSH, CDR2 LQKENI. This CDR3 region has 16 residues.

This chain connects TRBV9 to TRBJ2-1; tentative D call: TRBD2 (5 bases). The CDR3 sequence is 15 residues long. With 1 base removed from V and 2 bases from J, the gap between germline ends came to 10 bases. The germline V gene encodes CDR1 SGDLS and CDR2 YYNGEE. The DNA of the CDR3 is TGTGCCAGCAGCGTAAACAGCGGAACCTACAATGAGCAGTTCTTC. It is translated as CASSVNSGTYNEQFF.

The rearrangement links TRBV5-1 to TRBJ1-1; unclear D gene. The V gene's germline CDR1 is SGHRS and CDR2 YFSETQ. Trimming took off 4 bases at V and 4 bases at J, with 14 bases between the two ends. The CDR3 spans 14 residues. DNA of the CDR3: TGCGCCAGCAGCACACCGGGAGCCCCCACTGAAGCTTTCTTT. It is translated as CASSTPGAPTEAFF.

The genes are TRBV27 and TRBJ2-1, with TRBD2 as a possible D gene (6 bases). Germline loops: CDR1 MNHEY, CDR2 SMNVEV (reference sequence). V shed 9 bases and J shed 7 bases, with 13 bases lying between them. This CDR3 is built from 12 residues. CDR3 amino acids: CASPGAANEQFF. CDR3 DNA: TGTGCCAGTCCGGGAGCTGCTAATGAGCAGTTCTTC.

This clone was picked up many times. The chain recombines TRBV3-1 (or the pseudogene TRBV3-2) with TRBJ1-2, with 8 positions matching TRBD1. Germline V lookup: CDR1 LGHDT, CDR2 YNNKEL (reference sequence). The junction had 19 bases not matched to a gene; V was cut back by 3 bases and J by 4 bases. The CDR3 extends over 19 amino acids. CDR3: CASSQTLGQAPSGSYGYTF. The CDR3 nucleotides are TGTGCCAGCAGCCAGACGCTGGGACAGGCCCCATCCGGGTCCTATGGCTACACCTTC.

This chain connects TRBV6-5 to TRBJ2-7, with TRBD2 matching 13 bases. The V and J ends lost 9 bases and 1 base, in that order; junction bases with no gene match: 6. The CDR3 totals 15 residues. Germline assignment: CDR1 MNHEY and CDR2 SVGAGI. The CDR3 is CASGTSGTNSYEQYF. For the CDR3, the DNA is TGTGCCAGTGGGACTAGCGGGACGAATTCCTACGAGCAGTACTTC.

J is TRBJ1-3 and V is TRBV7-8, with 7 bases aligning to TRBD1. Germline V gives CDR1 SGHVS, CDR2 FQNEAQ. The junction had 2 bases not matched to a gene; V was cut back by 3 bases and J by 0 bases. The CDR3 sequence is 15 residues long. Written as DNA, the CDR3 is TGTGCCAGCAGCTTGTACAGGGGCTCTGGAAACACCATATATTTT. Protein product: CASSLYRGSGNTIYF.

The chain recombines TRBV18 with TRBJ2-1; TRBD2 agrees at 7 bases. This CDR3 contains 15 residues. Germline assignment: CDR1 KGHSH and CDR2 LQKENI. Trimming cost V 6 bases and J 6 bases; bases outside gene matches: 11. The CDR3 protein is CASSGGTQGINEQFF. The CDR3 DNA reads TGTGCCAGCTCGGGGGGGACCCAGGGTATCAATGAGCAGTTCTTC.